A single T cell receptor (beta chain) is shown here with its context. The antigen this receptor binds is unknown. Within one base of it there is no much larger clone, and no base qualities were kept. This specimen comes from a study of PD-1 blockade in classical Hodgkin lymphoma (dated by TCRdb to the early 2020s). In the study overall: Nivolumab dosing was 3 mg/kg intravenously every 2 weeks, continuing until either disease progression or unacceptable toxicity. The study used TCR beta sequencing and CyTOF to define a peripheral blood immune signature of response to PD-1 blockade in classical Hodgkin lymphoma.

V and J are truncated by 4 bases and 5 bases respectively, leaving an intervening sequence of 9 bases. The cysteine opens and the phenylalanine closes a CDR3 of 12 amino acids. The retained sequence is limited to the CDR3, 36 bases, with the frame set at the first base. CDR1 and CDR2 are drawn from the germline V gene (reference sequence): SEHNR, FQNEAQ. Points the paper makes about the study in general: Baseline TCR diversity was reported to be lower in newly diagnosed patients than in healthy donors, and even lower in relapsed/refractory patients. By C4D1, a significant rise was seen in CD4+ TCR diversity but not in CD8+ TCR diversity (p=0.0027 vs p=0.16), and the rise was most apparent among complete responders (p=0.02). Patients starting nivolumab less than 1 year after ASCT had lower diversity and were excluded from later analyses to avoid confounding by immune reconstitution. The study covered only a single clinical trial cohort, and the causes of the repertoire differences, possibly disease activity or prior therapy, were still not defined. Trial patients achieving complete response had baseline diversity similar to newly diagnosed patients, whereas partial responders and progressors had significantly lower diversity.

The Qiagen DNeasy kit was used to extract genomic DNA from unsorted PBMCs and from the negatively selected CD4+ and CD8+ fractions. TCR beta CDR3 regions were subjected to amplification by immunoSEQ multiplex PCR with primers that anneal to V and J segments. A synthetic immune receptor repertoire was used to minimize amplification bias, and any residual bias was removed computationally once sequencing was done. On the study's bioinformatics: Repertoire diversity was quantified as the Shannon entropy index using custom Python scripts. Unsorted, CD4+ and CD8+ repertoires were examined separately, except in combined analyses, for which CD4+ and CD8+ sequences were merged in silico. A clone was considered expanded if an increase in frequency of at least 2-fold after treatment relative to C1D1 was found, and a pseudocount of 0.5 was applied to clones undetected at baseline. Clones with 0 or 1 copy at C1D1 were defined as singleton clones, while clones with 2 or more copies were defined as non-singleton clones. Clones expanded in unsorted samples were annotated as CD4+, CD8+ or unknown by matching protein sequences in sorted samples from the same patient. Wilcoxon tests on paired samples were used to test diversity changes from C1D1 to C4D1. Not all clones reach the TCRdb copy of this immuneACCESS table, which keeps in-frame sequences only. Checked studies attribute under half of the gap to unresolved V genes and leave the rest unexplained. V and J calls and clone size are those listed in that table; D and trimming were worked out from the DNA. A total of 40,000 to 55,000 clones appear in this sample, over 70% of them only once. Clones ranked in the top ten supply over 15% of the sample.

The time point label of this sample denotes: cycle 4 day 1 (C4D1), after less than 7 weeks of nivolumab. Every trial patient had relapsed after autologous stem cell transplantation, and cohorts A, B and C differed in prior brentuximab vedotin exposure. A total of around 60 patients with relapsed/refractory classical Hodgkin lymphoma made up the trial cohort, and each patient's best overall response was complete response, partial response or progressive disease. Trial patients were treated with single-agent nivolumab in the multi-cohort phase II CheckMate 205 trial. Best overall response was determined by an independent review committee according to the 2007 International Working Group response criteria. Trial PBMCs were obtained immediately prior to nivolumab initiation (C1D1) and on therapy at cycle 2 day 1 and cycle 4 day 1. Peripheral blood was collected in 8 mL Vacutainer Cell Preparation Tubes, from which PBMCs were isolated by centrifugation and then cryopreserved.

This receptor was obtained from a human donor with classical Hodgkin lymphoma. The chain is assembled from TRBV7-9 and TRBJ2-7, with the D gene call left open. The sequencing here drew on peripheral blood mononuclear cells (PBMCs), taken before the fourth cycle of nivolumab. This receptor has the CDR3 CASSWGTDEQYF. The DNA sequence is given as TGTGCCAGCAGCTGGGGTACCGACGAGCAGTACTTC. Reference TRBV7-9 and TRBJ2-7 genes cover what lies past the CDR3, so the full variable domain is DTGVSQNPRHKITKRGQNVTFRCDPISEHNRLYWYRQTLGQGPEFLTYFQNEAQLEKSRLLSDRFSAERPKGSFSTLEIQRTEQGDSAMYLCASSWGTDEQYFGPGTRLTVT.